The clone carrying this TCR beta chain has more than one count but fewer than ten. The data belong to a study of early T cells in non-severe SARS-CoV-2 infection. About the research overall: Unsorted whole-blood RNA was sequenced in bulk, leaving chains unpaired.

Per the germline V gene, CDR1 is SGHVS and CDR2 is FQNEAQ. This CDR3 spans 17 amino acids. V lost 6 bases and J lost 1, with 21 bases in between. The TCR library protocol attached unique molecular identifiers to the individual cDNA molecules. MiXCR, run by TCRdb on the 5' RACE reads, gives a single entry per CDR3 protein. The sample has 70,000 to 85,000 distinct CDR3 sequences, 9.5% to 13% seen once. The clonotype originates from an adult who was a healthcare worker with PCR-confirmed SARS-CoV-2 infection or an uninfected control (not recorded which). V is TRBV7-8 and J is TRBJ2-5, with D possibly matching TRBD1 (5 bases). Source material: whole blood. The chain's CDR3 is CASSSPVWGAFQETQYF. DNA for the CDR3: TGTGCCAGCAGTTCCCCGGTATGGGGCGCGTTCCAAGAGACCCAGTACTTC.